This T cell receptor beta chain was recorded in a study of blood T cell repertoires in COVID-19 (dated by TCRdb to the early 2020s). Notes on the research overall: Samples from collaborators originated in the United States, Italy and Spain and spanned both the acute and convalescent phases of COVID-19. The material from the prospective study consisted of cDNA or gDNA derived from T cells, B-cell-depleted T cells, or PBMCs. Subjects who had been exposed to COVID-19, were actively infected with it, or had recovered from it provided the deeply sampled blood TCRbeta repertoires that made up the dataset. A freely available public database, intended as a resource for researchers studying the immune response to SARS-CoV-2, is where the repertoires were released. Samples were obtained from the ongoing ImmuneRACE study (first 160 participants) and from about 1,300 subjects provided by 6 global collaborators. Nearly every sample came with metadata listing a de-identified subject ID, COVID-19 status, age in years and sex. Where available, HLA class I and class II types were obtained from metadata supplied by the sample provider rather than from assay-based typing.

Including the terminal cysteine and phenylalanine, the CDR3 comprises 14 residues. Only the CDR3 portion is preserved as DNA: 42 bases, with reading frame beginning at the first base. Relative to germline, V is missing 6 bases and J is missing 4 bases, with 6 bases of the junction outside any gene match. The CDR1 and CDR2 encoded by the germline V gene are MNHEY and SVGAGI. The immunoSEQ Assay, a bias-controlled multiplex PCR, was used to amplify TCRbeta CDR3 regions from genomic DNA. Concerning the study's data processing: Within the assay, amplification of reference gene primers was used to estimate how many nucleated cells each sample contained. To quantify the absolute abundance of each unique TCRbeta CDR3 rearrangement, sequence reads were collapsed and filtered. For each sample, productive Simpson clonality was calculated as the square root of Simpson's diversity index across productive rearrangements. In TCRdb, the immuneACCESS table is reduced to in-frame sequences with V and J assigned. These tables do not hold every clone; where another copy was compared, an unresolved V gene accounts for under half, and the others remain unexplained. V and J calls and clone size are given by that table; D and trimming were obtained from the DNA. The sample records about 300,000 clones, under 90% of which are singletons. The leading ten clones occupy approximately 2.9% of the sample.

Results and caveats for the whole study, not just this receptor: Clinical and demographic metadata were provided uncurated, with the amount varying by source and participant.

Note on this clone: Its cognate antigen has yet to be identified. It has no much larger one-base neighbor in the sample; base qualities were not kept.

Participants in the prospective study were enrolled through a virtual design, were aged 18 to 89 years, and lived in approximately 25 United States geographic areas. Cohort assignment in the prospective study relied on participant-reported clinical history from a screening survey and a study questionnaire. Exposed participants had been in contact, within 2 weeks of entering the study, with a person who had a PCR-confirmed or clinician-diagnosed case of COVID-19. Mobile phlebotomists in the prospective study collected whole blood, serum and a nasopharyngeal or oropharyngeal swab from every participant. Prospective study participants could optionally give additional blood draws and questionnaires over an approximately 2-month period. Before DNA extraction, blood samples from the prospective study were shipped at room temperature or frozen.

The source is a woman in her 50s who had been exposed to COVID-19. Material: PBMCs or T cells enriched from blood (not recorded which). This receptor chain uses TRBV6-5 and TRBJ1-2; 9 bases in the middle match TRBD1. The CDR3 region: CASRHRTGAYGYTF. The bases read TGTGCCAGCAGACACCGGACAGGGGCCTATGGCTACACCTTC.